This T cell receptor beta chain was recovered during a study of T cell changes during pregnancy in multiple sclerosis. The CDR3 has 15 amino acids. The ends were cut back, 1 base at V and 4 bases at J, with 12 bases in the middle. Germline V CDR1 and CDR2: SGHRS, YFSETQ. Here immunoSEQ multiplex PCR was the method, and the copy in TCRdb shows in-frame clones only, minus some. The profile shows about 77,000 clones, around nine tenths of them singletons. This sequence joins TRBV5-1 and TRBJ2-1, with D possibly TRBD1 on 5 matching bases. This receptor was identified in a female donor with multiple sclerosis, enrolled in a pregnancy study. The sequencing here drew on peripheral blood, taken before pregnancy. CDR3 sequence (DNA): TGCGCCAGCAGCTTGACCGACAGTCCTTACAATGAGCAGTTCTTC. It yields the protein CASSLTDSPYNEQFF.